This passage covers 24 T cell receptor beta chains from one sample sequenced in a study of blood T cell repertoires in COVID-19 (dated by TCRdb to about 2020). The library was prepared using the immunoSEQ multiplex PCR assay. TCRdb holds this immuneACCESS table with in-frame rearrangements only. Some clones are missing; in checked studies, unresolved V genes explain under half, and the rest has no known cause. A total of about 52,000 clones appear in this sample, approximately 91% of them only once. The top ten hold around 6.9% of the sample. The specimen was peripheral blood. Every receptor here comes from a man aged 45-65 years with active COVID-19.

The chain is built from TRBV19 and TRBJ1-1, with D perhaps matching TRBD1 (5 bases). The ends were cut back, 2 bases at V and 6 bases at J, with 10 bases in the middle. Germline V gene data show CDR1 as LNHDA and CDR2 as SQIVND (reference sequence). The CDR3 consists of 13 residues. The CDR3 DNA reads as TGTGCCAGTAGTATACGAGGGGAGGCTGAAGCTTTCTTT. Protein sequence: CASSIRGEAEAFF.

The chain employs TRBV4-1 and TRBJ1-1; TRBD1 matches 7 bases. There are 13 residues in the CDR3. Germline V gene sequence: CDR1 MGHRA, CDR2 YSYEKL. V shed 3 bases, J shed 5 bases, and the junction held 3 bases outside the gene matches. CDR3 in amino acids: CASSQTGKTEAFF. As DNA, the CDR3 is TGCGCCAGCAGCCAGACAGGGAAAACTGAAGCTTTCTTT.

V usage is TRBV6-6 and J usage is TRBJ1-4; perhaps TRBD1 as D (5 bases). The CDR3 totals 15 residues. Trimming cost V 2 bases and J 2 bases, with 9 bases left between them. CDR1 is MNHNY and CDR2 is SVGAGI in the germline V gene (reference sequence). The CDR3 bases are TGTGCCAGCAGTTACGGTGGGGGGACTAATGAAAAACTGTTTTTT. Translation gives CASSYGGGTNEKLFF.

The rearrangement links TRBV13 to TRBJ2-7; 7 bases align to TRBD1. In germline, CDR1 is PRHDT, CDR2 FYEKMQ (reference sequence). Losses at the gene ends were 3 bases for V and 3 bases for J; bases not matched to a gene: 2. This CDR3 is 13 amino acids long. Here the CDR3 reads CASSFDRDYEQYF. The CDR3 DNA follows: TGTGCCAGCAGCTTTGACAGGGACTACGAGCAGTACTTC.

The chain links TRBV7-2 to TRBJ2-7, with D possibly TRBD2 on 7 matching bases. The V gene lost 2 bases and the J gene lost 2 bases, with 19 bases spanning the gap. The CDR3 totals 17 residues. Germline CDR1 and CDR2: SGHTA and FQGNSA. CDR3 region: CASSLRGGRGQPYEQYF. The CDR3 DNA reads TGTGCCAGCAGCTTAAGGGGGGGGCGGGGACAACCCTACGAGCAGTACTTC.

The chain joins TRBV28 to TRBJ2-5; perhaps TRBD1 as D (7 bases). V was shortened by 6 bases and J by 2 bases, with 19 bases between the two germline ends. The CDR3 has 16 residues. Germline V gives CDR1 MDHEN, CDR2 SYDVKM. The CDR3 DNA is TGTGCCAGCAGCTGGCCGCGGGACAGTAAGCAAGAGACCCAGTACTTC. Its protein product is CASSWPRDSKQETQYF.

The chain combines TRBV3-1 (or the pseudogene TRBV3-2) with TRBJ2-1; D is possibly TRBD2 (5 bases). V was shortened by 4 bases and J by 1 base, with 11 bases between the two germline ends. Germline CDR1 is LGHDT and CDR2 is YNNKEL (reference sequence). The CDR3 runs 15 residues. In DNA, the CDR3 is TGTGCCAGCAGCCCCTCGGGCGGGTCCTACAATGAGCAGTTCTTC. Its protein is CASSPSGGSYNEQFF.

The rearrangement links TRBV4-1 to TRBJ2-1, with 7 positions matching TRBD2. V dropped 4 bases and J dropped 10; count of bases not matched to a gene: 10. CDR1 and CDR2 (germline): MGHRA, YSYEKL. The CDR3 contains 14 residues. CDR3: CASSPRGLGNEQFF. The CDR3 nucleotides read TGCGCCAGCAGCCCGAGAGGACTAGGGAACGAGCAGTTCTTC.

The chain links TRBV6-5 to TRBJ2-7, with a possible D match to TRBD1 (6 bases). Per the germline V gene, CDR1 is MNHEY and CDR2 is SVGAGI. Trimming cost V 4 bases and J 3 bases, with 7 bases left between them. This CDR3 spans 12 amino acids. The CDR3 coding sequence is TGTGCCAGCAGTTGGACAGTCTACGAGCAGTACTTC. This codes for CASSWTVYEQYF.

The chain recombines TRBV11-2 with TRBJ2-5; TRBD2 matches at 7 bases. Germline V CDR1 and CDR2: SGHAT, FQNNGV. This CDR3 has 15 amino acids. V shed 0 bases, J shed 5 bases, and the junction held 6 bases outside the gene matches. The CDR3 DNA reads TGTGCCAGCAGCTTAGAAGGGACTAAAGGGGAGACCCAGTACTTC. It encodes CASSLEGTKGETQYF.

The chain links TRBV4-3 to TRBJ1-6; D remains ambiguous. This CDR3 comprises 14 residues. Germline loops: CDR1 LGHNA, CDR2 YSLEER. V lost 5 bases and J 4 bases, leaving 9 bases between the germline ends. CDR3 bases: TGCGCCAGCAGCAACAGCCCTTATAATTCACCCCTCCACTTT. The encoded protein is CASSNSPYNSPLHF.

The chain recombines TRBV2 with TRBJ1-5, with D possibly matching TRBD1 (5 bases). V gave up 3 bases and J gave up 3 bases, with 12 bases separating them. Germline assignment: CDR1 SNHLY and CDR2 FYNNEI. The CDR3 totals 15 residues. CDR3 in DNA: TGTGCCAGCAGTGACCAGGGAAGGAACAATCAGCCCCAGCATTTT. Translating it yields CASSDQGRNNQPQHF.

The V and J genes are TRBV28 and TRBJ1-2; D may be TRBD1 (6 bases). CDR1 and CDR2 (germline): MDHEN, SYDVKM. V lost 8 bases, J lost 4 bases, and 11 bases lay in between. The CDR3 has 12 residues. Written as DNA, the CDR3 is TGTGCCAGCGGGGAACAGGGCTATGGCTACACCTTC. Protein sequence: CASGEQGYGYTF.

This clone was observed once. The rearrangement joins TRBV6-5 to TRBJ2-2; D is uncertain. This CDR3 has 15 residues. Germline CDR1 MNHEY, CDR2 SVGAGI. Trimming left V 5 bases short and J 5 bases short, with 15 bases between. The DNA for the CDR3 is TGTGCCAGCAGTCCCCGACGGTTGAGGACCGGGGAGCTGTTTTTT. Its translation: CASSPRRLRTGELFF.

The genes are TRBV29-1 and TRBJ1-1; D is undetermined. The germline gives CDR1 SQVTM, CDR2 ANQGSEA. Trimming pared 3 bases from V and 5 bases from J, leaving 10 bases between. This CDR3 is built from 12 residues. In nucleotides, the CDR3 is TGCAGCGTTGACGTACAGAGAACTGAAGCTTTCTTT. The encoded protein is CSVDVQRTEAFF.

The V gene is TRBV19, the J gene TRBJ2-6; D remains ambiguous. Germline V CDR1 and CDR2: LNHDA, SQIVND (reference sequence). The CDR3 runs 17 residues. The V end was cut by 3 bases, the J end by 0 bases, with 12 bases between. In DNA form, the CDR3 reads TGTGCCAGTAGTATTAGGCAGGAATCCTCTGGGGCCAACGTCCTGACTTTC. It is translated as CASSIRQESSGANVLTF.

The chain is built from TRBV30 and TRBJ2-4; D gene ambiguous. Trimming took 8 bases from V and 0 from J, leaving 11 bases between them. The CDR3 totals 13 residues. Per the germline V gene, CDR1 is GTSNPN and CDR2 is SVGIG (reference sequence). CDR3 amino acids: CAQFVLAKNIQYF. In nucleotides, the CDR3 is TGTGCCCAATTCGTACTAGCCAAAAACATTCAGTACTTC.

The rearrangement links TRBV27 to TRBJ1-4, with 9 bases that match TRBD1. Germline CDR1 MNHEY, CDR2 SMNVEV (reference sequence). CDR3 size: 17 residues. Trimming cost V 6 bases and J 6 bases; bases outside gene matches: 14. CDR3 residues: CASSEQGASVRDEKLFF. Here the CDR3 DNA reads TGTGCCAGCAGCGAACAGGGGGCTTCAGTGAGGGATGAAAAACTGTTTTTT.

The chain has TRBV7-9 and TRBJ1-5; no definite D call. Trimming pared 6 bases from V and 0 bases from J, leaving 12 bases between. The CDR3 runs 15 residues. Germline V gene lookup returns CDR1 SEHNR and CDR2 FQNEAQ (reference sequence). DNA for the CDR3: TGTGCCAGCAGTATCTCGGGGTATAGCAATCAGCCCCAGCATTTT. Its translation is CASSISGYSNQPQHF.

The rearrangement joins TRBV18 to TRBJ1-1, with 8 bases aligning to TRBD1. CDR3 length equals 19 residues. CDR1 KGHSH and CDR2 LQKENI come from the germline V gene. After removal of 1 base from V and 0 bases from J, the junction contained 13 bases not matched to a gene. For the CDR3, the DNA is TGTGCCAGCTCACCACTTGGTCCCGCAGGGGGCAGGTTGAACACTGAAGCTTTCTTT. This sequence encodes CASSPLGPAGGRLNTEAFF.

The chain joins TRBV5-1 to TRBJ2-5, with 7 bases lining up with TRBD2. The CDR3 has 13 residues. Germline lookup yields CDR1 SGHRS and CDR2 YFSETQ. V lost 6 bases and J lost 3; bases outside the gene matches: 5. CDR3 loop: CASTASGEETQYF. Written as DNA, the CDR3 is TGCGCCAGCACGGCCAGCGGGGAAGAGACCCAGTACTTC.

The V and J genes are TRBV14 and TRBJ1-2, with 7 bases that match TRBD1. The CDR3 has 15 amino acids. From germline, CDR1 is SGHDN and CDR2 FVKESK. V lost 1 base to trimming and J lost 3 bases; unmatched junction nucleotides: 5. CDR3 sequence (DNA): TGTGCCAGCAGCCAAGGAACAGGGGCCTACTATGGCTACACCTTC. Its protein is CASSQGTGAYYGYTF.

In DNA form, the CDR3 reads TGTGCCAGCAGCCAAGATACAGGGATGGGCACTGAAGCTTTCTTT. Its translation: CASSQDTGMGTEAFF. The V and J genes are TRBV3-1 (or the pseudogene TRBV3-2) and TRBJ1-1, with D perhaps matching TRBD1 (6 bases). The CDR3 sequence is 15 residues long. CDR1 is LGHDT and CDR2 is YNNKEL in the germline V gene (reference sequence). The V end was cut by 0 bases, the J end by 4 bases, with 12 bases between.

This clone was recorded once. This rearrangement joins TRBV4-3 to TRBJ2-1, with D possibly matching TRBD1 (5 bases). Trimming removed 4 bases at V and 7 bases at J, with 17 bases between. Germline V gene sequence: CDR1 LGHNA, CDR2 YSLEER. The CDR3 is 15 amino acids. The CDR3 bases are TGCGCCAGCAGCCGAGCCTTGACAGAGCAGAATGAGCAGTTCTTC. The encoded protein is CASSRALTEQNEQFF.